This TCR beta chain was sequenced during a study of blood T cell repertoires in COVID-19. At the level of the study: Some COVID-19 samples were acute and others convalescent; all came from the United States, Italy and Spain. In each case, the material was cDNA or gDNA derived from T cells, B-cell-depleted T cells, or PBMCs.

There are 15 residues in the CDR3. V lost 1 base and J 6 bases, leaving 13 bases between the germline ends. CDR1 and CDR2 from the germline V gene are SGHDT and YYEEEE. Generated by immunoSEQ multiplex PCR, the TCRdb table keeps only in-frame clones and is missing some. The table lists 45,000 to 55,000 clones, 80% to 90% of them singletons. The sequenced sample was peripheral blood. This clonotype originated in a man in his fifties with acute or convalescent COVID-19. The chain carries TRBV5-6 and TRBJ2-2; a weak D match, TRBD1 (5 bases). The CDR3 DNA reads as TGTGCCAGCAGCTTGTTAATGCAGGGCTCCGGGGAGCTGTTTTTT. As protein: CASSLLMQGSGELFF.